A single sample gave rise to the 2 T cell receptor beta chains below, sequenced in a study of blood T cell repertoires in COVID-19. Clones were read by immunoSEQ multiplex PCR, and TCRdb kept only the in-frame ones, dropping some. The sample lists tens of thousands of clones, 86% seen once, with about 20% in the top ten. Material: peripheral blood. These receptors came from a woman of 80 years or more in a cohort sampled during active or convalescent COVID-19.

A single count supports this clone. This chain joins TRBV5-5 and TRBJ2-7, with a tentative D call TRBD1 (6 bases). Per germline, CDR1 SGHKS and CDR2 YYEKEE (reference sequence). This CDR3 is 14 amino acids long. Trimming removed 1 base at V and 4 bases at J, with 12 bases between. CDR3 loop: CASSLLTGLYEQYV. The CDR3 nucleotides are TGTGCCAGCAGCTTGCTTACAGGGCTATACGAGCAGTACGTC.

This sequence joins TRBV2 and TRBJ2-7, with TRBD1 as a possible D gene (6 bases). Germline CDR1 is SNHLY and CDR2 is FYNNEI. This CDR3 has 14 residues. V lost 1 base, J lost 2 bases, and 9 bases lay in between. The CDR3 nucleotides read TGTGCCAGCAGTGAAGACAGGGAAACCTACGAGCAGTACGTC. It is translated as CASSEDRETYEQYV.